The 31 T cell receptor beta chains below all came from one sample that was sequenced in a study of graft-versus-host responses after intestinal transplantation. What these receptors recognize is not known. TCRdb's copy holds only in-frame clones and misses some; the assay was immunoSEQ multiplex PCR. The sample has 80,000 to 90,000 clones; under 90% are singletons. This specimen was unstimulated CD4+ T cells sorted from spleen or lymph node cells, taken before intestinal transplant. All receptors derive from a human donor who received an intestinal transplant.

The chain combines TRBV15 with TRBJ2-7; maybe TRBD2 (6 bases). The ends were cut back, 5 bases at V and 5 bases at J, with 16 bases in the middle. The CDR3 consists of 14 residues. From germline, CDR1 is LNHNV and CDR2 YYDKDF (reference sequence). CDR3: CATSPGTDGHEQYF. The DNA of the CDR3 is TGTGCCACCAGCCCGGGGACTGATGGTCACGAGCAGTACTTC.

The J gene is TRBJ1-2, the V gene TRBV5-6; TRBD1 might be the D (5 bases). The CDR3 length is 11 residues. Germline V gives CDR1 SGHDT, CDR2 YYEEEE. Trimming took 5 bases from V and 7 from J, leaving 9 bases between them. CDR3 sequence reads: CASRGGGGYTF. CDR3 DNA sequence: TGTGCCAGCAGGGGCGGGGGTGGCTACACCTTC.

The rearrangement links TRBV7-2 to TRBJ2-5; 9 bases align to TRBD2. Germline CDR1 is SGHTA and CDR2 is FQGNSA. The trim removed 5 bases at V and 5 bases at J, leaving 3 bases unmatched. CDR3 length: 13 amino acids. The CDR3 nucleotides are TGTGCCAGCAGCCGGACTAGCGTTGAGACCCAGTACTTC. Translation: CASSRTSVETQYF.

The CDR3 coding sequence is TGTGCCAGCAGTCCGGGGGGCTATAGCAATCAGCCCCAGCATTTT. Protein sequence: CASSPGGYSNQPQHF. The chain has TRBV6-1 and TRBJ1-5; D may be TRBD1 (6 bases). The CDR3 contains 15 residues. Trimming stripped 5 bases from V and 0 bases from J, with 11 bases between. Germline assignment: CDR1 MNHNS and CDR2 SASEGT.

The rearrangement joins TRBV10-3 to TRBJ2-5, with D hard to call. Per germline, CDR1 ENHRY and CDR2 SYGVKD. V dropped 4 bases and J dropped 0 bases, with 3 bases sitting between them. The CDR3 contains 12 residues. DNA of the CDR3: TGTGCCATCAGTGGGCACCAAGAGACCCAGTACTTC. It yields the protein CAISGHQETQYF.

In its sample, this clone was seen once. The rearrangement uses TRBV6-1 and TRBJ2-2; no clear D gene. The length of the CDR3 is 14 residues. V lost 7 bases and J lost 1, with 10 bases in between. Germline V gives CDR1 MNHNS, CDR2 SASEGT. CDR3 sequence reads: CASNRHENTGELFF. In nucleotides, the CDR3 is TGTGCCAGCAATAGACACGAGAACACCGGGGAGCTGTTTTTT.

This chain joins TRBV5-4 and TRBJ1-2, with D unclear. V was trimmed by 4 bases and J by 3 bases, leaving 7 bases between them. The CDR3 runs to 12 residues. Germline values: CDR1 SGHNT, CDR2 YYREEE (reference sequence). CDR3 protein: CASSTQDYGYTF. CDR3 in DNA: TGTGCCAGCAGCACCCAGGACTATGGCTACACCTTC.

This chain connects TRBV10-2 to TRBJ2-3; D remains unclear. The germline V and J ends were trimmed by 4 bases and 0 bases, with 2 bases remaining between them. The CDR3 has 12 residues. CDR1 is WSHSY, CDR2 SAAADI, per germline. The CDR3 spells CASSASTDTQYF. CDR3 in DNA: TGCGCCAGCAGTGCTAGCACAGATACGCAGTATTTT.

This clone was counted a single time. The V gene is TRBV27, the J gene TRBJ2-3; 10 bases align to TRBD2. In germline, CDR1 is MNHEY, CDR2 SMNVEV (reference sequence). Trimming took 3 bases from V and 6 from J; bases not matched to a gene: 3. The CDR3 has 14 amino acids. CDR3 residues: CASSLERGGDTQYF. The CDR3 region has the DNA TGTGCCAGCAGTTTGGAGCGGGGGGGGGATACGCAGTATTTT.

J is TRBJ2-3 and V is TRBV7-3; D possibly corresponds to TRBD1 (6 bases). The CDR3 has 16 amino acids. Germline CDR1 SGHTA, CDR2 FQGTGA. Trimming left V 5 bases short and J 2 bases short, with 17 bases between. CDR3 amino acids: CASSPSTGEPTDTQYF. The CDR3, as DNA: TGTGCCAGCAGCCCATCGACAGGCGAACCCACAGATACGCAGTATTTT.

This chain links TRBV18 with TRBJ1-3, with 9 bases fitting TRBD1. Germline values: CDR1 KGHSH, CDR2 LQKENI. This CDR3 has 18 amino acids. The V segment lost 3 bases and the J segment 0 bases; nucleotides outside the gene matches: 9. CDR3 DNA sequence: TGTGCCAGCTCACCGGGACAGGGCCCACTTCGCTCTGGAAACACCATATATTTT. Residues: CASSPGQGPLRSGNTIYF. Based on the CDR3 plus reference TRBV18 and TRBJ1-3, the full variable domain is NAGVMQNPRHLVRRRGQEARLRCSPMKGHSHVYWYRQLPEEGLKFMVYLQKENIIDESGMPKERFSAEFPKEGPSILRIQQVVRGDSAAYFCASSPGQGPLRSGNTIYFGEGSWLTVV.

The chain uses TRBV27 and TRBJ2-1, with 9 bases that match TRBD1. V lost 2 bases and J lost 7; bases outside the gene matches: 0. The germline CDR1 and CDR2 sequences are MNHEY and SMNVEV (reference sequence). The CDR3 extends over 13 amino acids. DNA of the CDR3: TGTGCCAGCAGTTTAGACAGGGGGAATGAGCAGTTCTTC. Amino acid sequence: CASSLDRGNEQFF.

V and J are TRBV10-1 and TRBJ1-5; tentative D call: TRBD1 (5 bases). Germline CDR1 WNHNN, CDR2 SYGVQD (reference sequence). CDR3 length: 16 residues. V was trimmed by 0 bases and J by 7 bases, leaving 16 bases between them. For the CDR3, the DNA is TGCGCCAGCAGTGAGTCGATGGGCAGACAGAGGCAGCCCCAGCATTTT. This encodes CASSESMGRQRQPQHF.

This clone was counted at least ten times. This rearrangement joins TRBV5-1 to TRBJ1-6; 9 bases fit TRBD1. Germline assignment: CDR1 SGHRS and CDR2 YFSETQ. This CDR3 is built from 15 residues. The V gene end was trimmed by 0 bases and the J gene end by 7 bases; junction bases not matched to a gene: 2. The chain's CDR3 is CASSLVGQGNSPLHF. The CDR3 DNA sequence: TGCGCCAGCAGCTTGGTTGGACAGGGGAATTCACCCCTCCACTTT.

The chain joins TRBV18 to TRBJ2-7; 12 bases are a match to TRBD2. CDR3 size: 15 residues. V shed 4 bases, J shed 5 bases, and the junction held 6 bases outside the gene matches. Germline CDR1 reads KGHSH; CDR2 reads LQKENI. CDR3 in amino acids: CASSRGTSGFNEQYF. CDR3 in DNA: TGTGCCAGCTCACGGGGGACTAGCGGGTTCAACGAGCAGTACTTC.

The chain joins TRBV4-1 to TRBJ2-2; TRBD1 matches at 10 bases. This CDR3 region has 16 residues. Losses at the gene ends were 4 bases for V and 1 base for J; bases not matched to a gene: 3. In germline, CDR1 is MGHRA, CDR2 YSYEKL. CDR3 amino acids: CASSPGQGMNTGELFF. The CDR3 DNA reads as TGCGCCAGCAGCCCGGGACAGGGGATGAACACCGGGGAGCTGTTTTTT.

J is TRBJ2-7 and V is TRBV5-8, with a tentative D call TRBD2 (6 bases). Per germline, CDR1 SGHTS and CDR2 YDEGEE. Trimming took off 0 bases at V and 0 bases at J, with 10 bases between the two ends. The CDR3 extends over 15 amino acids. The DNA for the CDR3 is TGTGCCAGCAGCTTGGGCCTCGGGAGCTCCTACGAGCAGTACTTC. Protein sequence: CASSLGLGSSYEQYF.

This chain uses TRBV5-4 with TRBJ1-5, with D possibly being TRBD1 (6 bases). The length of the CDR3 is 13 residues. V was shortened by 4 bases and J by 7 bases, with 12 bases between the two germline ends. The V gene's germline CDR1 is SGHNT and CDR2 YYREEE (reference sequence). The DNA of the CDR3 is TGTGCCAGCAGCCCAGGGGAGGGGCAGCCCCAGCATTTT. Amino acid sequence: CASSPGEGQPQHF.

The rearrangement uses TRBV10-3 and TRBJ2-3; 11 nucleotides agree with TRBD1. Germline V lookup: CDR1 ENHRY, CDR2 SYGVKD. This CDR3 is built from 15 residues. V lost 5 bases and J lost 5; bases outside the gene matches: 6. The CDR3 DNA reads TGTGCCATCAGTCCGGGACAGGGGGAAGGAGATACGCAGTATTTT. As protein: CAISPGQGEGDTQYF.

The chain recombines TRBV18 with TRBJ2-7, with 9 positions matching TRBD1. The V gene end was trimmed by 3 bases and the J gene end by 5 bases; junction bases not matched to a gene: 5. This CDR3 is built from 14 residues. CDR1 and CDR2 from the germline V gene are KGHSH and LQKENI. CDR3 residues: CASSPGTGLDEQYF. For the CDR3, the DNA is TGTGCCAGCTCACCCGGGACAGGGCTGGACGAGCAGTACTTC.

The chain is built from TRBV18 and TRBJ1-1; the D gene is possibly TRBD1 (6 bases). Deletions cut 6 bases from V and 8 bases from J, with 22 bases between. Germline CDR1 is KGHSH and CDR2 is LQKENI. The CDR3 contains 15 residues. The CDR3 region has the DNA TGTGCCAGCTCCCTAAGGCCGGACAGAGTAAACGAAGCTTTCTTT. It codes for CASSLRPDRVNEAFF.

This chain links TRBV10-3 with TRBJ1-2, with 9 bases fitting TRBD1. The CDR3 totals 14 residues. The V gene's germline CDR1 is ENHRY and CDR2 SYGVKD. The V gene end was trimmed by 4 bases and the J gene end by 4 bases; junction bases not matched to a gene: 4. The CDR3 sequence is CAISGDREAYGYTF. In nucleotides, the CDR3 is TGTGCCATCAGTGGGGACAGGGAGGCCTATGGCTACACCTTC.

The genes are TRBV7-9 and TRBJ2-4; D is possibly TRBD1 (6 bases). The germline V gene encodes CDR1 SEHNR and CDR2 FQNEAQ (reference sequence). The CDR3 sequence is 16 residues long. V was pared by 1 base and J by 7 bases, with 17 bases between. CDR3 in amino acids: CASSLVRQQGRNIQYF. The CDR3 DNA follows: TGTGCCAGCAGCTTAGTTCGACAACAGGGACGGAACATTCAGTACTTC.

The rearrangement uses TRBV5-1 and TRBJ2-3; 7 bases are a match to TRBD2. The J segment lost 1 base and the V segment lost 5 bases, leaving 4 bases of the junction unmatched. Germline V lookup: CDR1 SGHRS, CDR2 YFSETQ. CDR3 length: 14 amino acids. CDR3 loop: CASRRGDGTDTQYF. CDR3 bases: TGCGCCAGCAGACGGGGGGACGGCACAGATACGCAGTATTTT.

The chain carries TRBV2 and TRBJ1-2, with D perhaps matching TRBD1 (6 bases). The CDR3 contains 13 residues. Germline V gene sequence: CDR1 SNHLY, CDR2 FYNNEI. Deletions cut 7 bases from V and 2 bases from J, with 11 bases between. DNA of the CDR3: TGTGCCAGCATGGTAGACAGGAACTATGGCTACACCTTC. This encodes CASMVDRNYGYTF. The full variable domain, its missing parts supplied by reference TRBV2 and TRBJ1-2, is EPEVTQTPSHQVTQMGQEVILRCVPISNHLYFYWYRQILGQKVEFLVSFYNNEISEKSEIFDDQFSVERPDGSNFTLKIRSTKLEDSAMYFCASMVDRNYGYTFGSGTRLTVV.

The V call is TRBV10-3, the J call TRBJ1-1; D not resolved. Germline CDR1 is ENHRY and CDR2 is SYGVKD. CDR3 length: 11 residues. Trimming stripped 8 bases from V and 1 base from J, with 5 bases between. The DNA of the CDR3 is TGTGCCATCGCGCAGAACACTGAAGCTTTCTTT. Protein sequence: CAIAQNTEAFF.

This chain uses TRBV18 with TRBJ2-5, with 7 bases identical to TRBD1. Germline V gene data show CDR1 as KGHSH and CDR2 as LQKENI. This CDR3 has 14 amino acids. After removal of 3 bases from V and 2 bases from J, the junction contained 3 bases not matched to a gene. Here the CDR3 DNA reads TGTGCCAGCTCACCGACGGGACAGCAAGAGACCCAGTACTTC. It specifies CASSPTGQQETQYF.

CDR3: CASKLQGTGEQYF. In DNA form, the CDR3 reads TGTGCCAGCAAACTACAGGGGACAGGCGAGCAGTACTTC. The chain couples TRBV6-5 to TRBJ2-7; 8 bases are shared with TRBD1. V trimming: 7 bases; J trimming: 6 bases; junction bases outside the gene matches: 8. From germline, CDR1 is MNHEY and CDR2 SVGAGI. The CDR3 covers 13 residues.

This clone occurred once. The chain carries TRBV18 and TRBJ2-6; 9 bases agree with TRBD2. The CDR3 has 21 residues. From germline, CDR1 is KGHSH and CDR2 LQKENI. The J segment lost 0 bases and the V segment lost 0 bases, leaving 12 bases of the junction unmatched. The CDR3 loop is CASSPPGVAGATHSGANVLTF. DNA of the CDR3: TGTGCCAGCTCACCACCGGGGGTAGCGGGGGCAACACACTCTGGGGCCAACGTCCTGACTTTC.

The chain carries TRBV5-1 and TRBJ2-3; 11 bases agree with TRBD2. Germline V lookup: CDR1 SGHRS, CDR2 YFSETQ. The CDR3 runs to 15 residues. Trimming removed 3 bases from V and 1 base from J; junction bases left unmatched: 1. The CDR3 sequence: CASSSTSGGTDTQYF. The CDR3, as DNA: TGCGCCAGCAGCTCGACTAGCGGGGGCACAGATACGCAGTATTTT.

Notes on this clone: One end of the junction varies from germline; a read error may be responsible. The DNA for the CDR3 is TGTGCCAGCAGTGGGGACAGTCCACAGACGATCTTC. The encoded protein is CASSGDSPQTIF. This rearrangement joins TRBV6-1 to TRBJ2-1; 7 bases agree with TRBD1. The CDR3 length is 12 residues. Per the germline V gene, CDR1 is MNHNS and CDR2 is SASEGT.